The 4 T cell receptor beta chains reported below all come from one sample, sequenced in a study of blood T cell repertoires in COVID-19 (dated by TCRdb to 2019 to 2021). Receptors were amplified or captured by the immunoSEQ multiplex PCR assay. As stored in TCRdb, this immuneACCESS dataset retains in-frame rearrangements with V and J assigned. A fraction of the clones does not appear; measured against another copy, unresolved V genes explain less than half of the discrepancy, and the remainder lacks a known reason. This sample holds about 49,000 clones; around 81% were observed only once. About 22% of the sample comes from the top ten. Sequencing was done on a sample of peripheral blood. The origin of the receptors is a woman at least 80 years old with COVID-19, enrolled during active disease.

The chain recombines TRBV27 with TRBJ2-2, with 8 bases that match TRBD1. The CDR3 has 15 residues. In germline, CDR1 is MNHEY, CDR2 SMNVEV (reference sequence). V was clipped by 3 bases and J by 1 base; unmatched bases: 1. CDR3 amino acids: CASSFGQGNTGELFF. The CDR3, as DNA: TGTGCCAGCAGTTTTGGACAGGGGAACACCGGGGAGCTGTTTTTT.

This clone was detected once. This sequence joins TRBV25-1 and TRBJ1-4; 9 bases map to TRBD1. Unmatched junction bases numbered 3, after V lost 1 base and J lost 6 bases. There are 15 residues in the CDR3. Germline V gene lookup returns CDR1 MGHDK and CDR2 SYGVNS. The CDR3 DNA reads TGTGCCAGCAGTGAATTGGGGACAGGGTATGAAAAACTGTTTTTT. Translating gives CASSELGTGYEKLFF.

The V and J genes are TRBV7-9 and TRBJ1-6; 7 nucleotides line up with TRBD1. V dropped 2 bases and J dropped 10; count of bases not matched to a gene: 14. Germline values: CDR1 SEHNR, CDR2 FQNEAQ (reference sequence). The CDR3 sequence is 17 residues long. CDR3 protein: CASSLPPRGGVWSPLHF. CDR3 in DNA: TGTGCCAGCAGCTTACCACCCCGAGGGGGCGTGTGGTCACCCCTCCACTTT.

V usage is TRBV28 and J usage is TRBJ2-7; no clear D. Germline CDR1 is MDHEN and CDR2 is SYDVKM. V gave up 3 bases and J gave up 0 bases, with 6 bases separating them. CDR3 length equals 13 residues. CDR3 region: CASSFSNSYEQYF. For the CDR3, the DNA is TGTGCCAGCAGTTTTTCTAACTCCTACGAGCAGTACTTC.